One sample yielded the 9 T cell receptor beta chains listed below, sequenced in a study of blood T cell repertoires in COVID-19. Data came from immunoSEQ multiplex PCR; TCRdb stores just in-frame clones and leaves some out. Of over 65,000 clones listed, around 86% are singletons. Sequencing was carried out using peripheral blood. These receptors were obtained from a human donor in a cohort sampled during active COVID-19.

The chain employs TRBV5-4 and TRBJ2-6; 7 positions match TRBD1. The V and J ends lost 2 bases and 2 bases, in that order; junction bases with no gene match: 1. The CDR3 runs to 15 residues. The germline V gene encodes CDR1 SGHNT and CDR2 YYREEE (reference sequence). The CDR3 nucleotides are TGTGCCAGCAGCTTAGACAGGGCTGGGGCCAACGTCCTGACTTTC. Residues: CASSLDRAGANVLTF.

The rearrangement uses TRBV5-1 and TRBJ2-2, with 8 nucleotides matching TRBD2. Trimming removed 3 bases from V and 1 base from J; junction bases left unmatched: 5. The CDR3 extends over 16 amino acids. CDR1 is SGHRS, CDR2 YFSETQ, per germline. DNA of the CDR3: TGCGCCAGCAGCTCACGACTAGCGCAGAACACCGGGGAGCTGTTTTTT. The encoded protein is CASSSRLAQNTGELFF.

The rearrangement joins TRBV7-2 to TRBJ2-1; no firm D call. Trimming removed 3 bases from V and 0 bases from J, with 9 bases in between. CDR3 size: 15 residues. Germline V gives CDR1 SGHTA, CDR2 FQGNSA. The CDR3: CASSFSRNSYNEQFF. The DNA for the CDR3 is TGTGCCAGCAGCTTCAGTCGTAACTCCTACAATGAGCAGTTCTTC.

V usage is TRBV3-1 (or the pseudogene TRBV3-2) and J usage is TRBJ1-4, with 11 bases identical to TRBD1. This CDR3 contains 15 residues. CDR1 is LGHDT and CDR2 is YNNKEL in the germline V gene (reference sequence). V lost 0 bases and J lost 7; bases outside the gene matches: 1. CDR3 in DNA: TGTGCCAGCAGCCAAGAGGACAGGGGGCTTGAAAAACTGTTTTTT. Amino acid sequence: CASSQEDRGLEKLFF.

The chain carries TRBV6-1 and TRBJ1-1, with D hard to call. Trimming took 1 base from V and 5 from J, leaving 11 bases between them. This CDR3 region has 14 residues. CDR1 is MNHNS, CDR2 SASEGT, per germline. The CDR3 protein is CASSEGVGGTEAFF. Written as DNA, the CDR3 is TGTGCCAGCAGTGAAGGTGTGGGAGGGACTGAAGCTTTCTTT.

This clone came up a few times. J is TRBJ2-2 and V is TRBV29-1; 8 bases are shared with TRBD1. The germline V gene encodes CDR1 SQVTM and CDR2 ANQGSEA. The V segment lost 1 base and the J segment 6 bases; nucleotides outside the gene matches: 10. The CDR3 totals 16 residues. The CDR3 loop is CSVEGRTGIGSGELFF. The CDR3 DNA sequence: TGCAGCGTTGAAGGGCGGACAGGGATTGGGTCCGGGGAGCTGTTTTTT.

The rearrangement uses TRBV7-8 and TRBJ1-3; no definite D call. This CDR3 spans 14 amino acids. CDR1 is SGHVS, CDR2 FQNEAQ, per germline. V was trimmed by 5 bases and J by 0 bases, leaving 8 bases between them. Written as DNA, the CDR3 is TGTGCCAGCAGCCCTGGCAGCTCTGGAAACACCATATATTTT. Protein: CASSPGSSGNTIYF.

J is TRBJ2-1 and V is TRBV10-1; D is possibly TRBD1 (6 bases). Looked up from germline, CDR1 is WNHNN and CDR2 is SYGVQD (reference sequence). With 6 bases removed from V and 4 bases from J, the gap between germline ends came to 13 bases. This CDR3 contains 14 residues. The CDR3 DNA follows: TGCGCCAGCAGCAGGGACACCCTTTACAATGAGCAGTTCTTC. It encodes CASSRDTLYNEQFF.

The chain uses TRBV28 and TRBJ2-5; D is undetermined. The CDR3 covers 11 residues. Per germline, CDR1 MDHEN and CDR2 SYDVKM. V lost 3 bases and J 5 bases, leaving 4 bases between the germline ends. CDR3 sequence (DNA): TGTGCCAGCAGTTTCCGGGAGACCCAGTACTTC. Translation gives CASSFRETQYF.